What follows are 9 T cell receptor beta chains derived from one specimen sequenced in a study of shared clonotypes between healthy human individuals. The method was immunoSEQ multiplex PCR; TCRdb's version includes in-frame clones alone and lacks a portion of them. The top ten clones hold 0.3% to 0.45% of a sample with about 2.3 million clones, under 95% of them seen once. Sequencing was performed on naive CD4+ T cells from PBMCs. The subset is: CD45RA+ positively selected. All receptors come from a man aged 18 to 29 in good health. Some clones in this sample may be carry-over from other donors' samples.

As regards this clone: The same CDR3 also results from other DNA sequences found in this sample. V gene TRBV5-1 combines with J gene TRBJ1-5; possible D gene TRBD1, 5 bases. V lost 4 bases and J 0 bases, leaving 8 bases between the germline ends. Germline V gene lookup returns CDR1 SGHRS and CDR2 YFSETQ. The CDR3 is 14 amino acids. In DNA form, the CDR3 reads TGCGCCAGCAGCCCAGGGTATAGCAATCAGCCCCAGCATTTT. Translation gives CASSPGYSNQPQHF.

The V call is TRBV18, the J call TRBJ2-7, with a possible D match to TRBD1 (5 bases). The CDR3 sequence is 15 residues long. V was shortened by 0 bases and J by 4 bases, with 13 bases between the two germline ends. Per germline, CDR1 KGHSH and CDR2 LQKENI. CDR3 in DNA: TGTGCCAGCTCACCACCGGGGCTAGATAGTTACGAGCAGTACTTC. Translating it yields CASSPPGLDSYEQYF.

Here the CDR3 reads CSVGAMGIEKLFF. The CDR3 DNA reads as TGCAGCGTTGGAGCTATGGGTATAGAAAAACTGTTTTTT. The chain has TRBV29-1 and TRBJ1-4; D is unclear. The CDR3 covers 13 residues. The germline gives CDR1 SQVTM, CDR2 ANQGSEA. V lost 4 bases and J lost 8, with 14 bases in between.

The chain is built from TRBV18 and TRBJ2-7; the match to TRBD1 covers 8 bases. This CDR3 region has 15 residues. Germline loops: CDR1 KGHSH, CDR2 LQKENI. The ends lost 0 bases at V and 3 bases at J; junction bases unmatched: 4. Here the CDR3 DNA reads TGTGCCAGCTCACCACCGGGACAGGTCGTCTACGAGCAGTACTTC. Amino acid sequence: CASSPPGQVVYEQYF. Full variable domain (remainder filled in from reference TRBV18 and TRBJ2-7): NAGVMQNPRHLVRRRGQEARLRCSPMKGHSHVYWYRQLPEEGLKFMVYLQKENIIDESGMPKERFSAEFPKEGPSILRIQQVVRGDSAAYFCASSPPGQVVYEQYFGPGTRLTVT.

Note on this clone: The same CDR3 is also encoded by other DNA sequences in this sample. This CDR3 reads CASSLRGELFF. CDR3 DNA sequence: TGTGCCAGCAGCTTAAGAGGGGAGCTGTTTTTT. The chain is built from TRBV7-9 and TRBJ2-2; D call uncertain. Trimming shortened V by 2 bases and J by 8 bases, and 3 bases separated the two germline ends. Germline loops: CDR1 SEHNR, CDR2 FQNEAQ (reference sequence). The CDR3 spans 11 residues.

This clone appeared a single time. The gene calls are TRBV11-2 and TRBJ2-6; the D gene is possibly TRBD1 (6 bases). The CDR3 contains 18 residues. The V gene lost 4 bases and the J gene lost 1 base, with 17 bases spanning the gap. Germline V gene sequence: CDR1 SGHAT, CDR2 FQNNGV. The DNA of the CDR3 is TGTGCCAGCAGCTCGGTCGTCAGGGGTTATTCTGGGGCCAACGTCCTGACTTTC. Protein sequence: CASSSVVRGYSGANVLTF.

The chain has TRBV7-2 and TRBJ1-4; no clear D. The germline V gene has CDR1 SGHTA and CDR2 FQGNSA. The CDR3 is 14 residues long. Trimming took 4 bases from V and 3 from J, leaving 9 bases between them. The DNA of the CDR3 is TGTGCCAGCAGCTCCTCAGGATCTAATGAAAAACTGTTTTTT. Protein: CASSSSGSNEKLFF.

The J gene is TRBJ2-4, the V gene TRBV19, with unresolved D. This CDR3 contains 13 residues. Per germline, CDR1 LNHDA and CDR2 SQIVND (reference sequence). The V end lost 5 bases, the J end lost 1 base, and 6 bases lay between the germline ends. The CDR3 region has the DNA TGTGCCAGTAGTTCTGGGGCCAAAAACATTCAGTACTTC. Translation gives CASSSGAKNIQYF.

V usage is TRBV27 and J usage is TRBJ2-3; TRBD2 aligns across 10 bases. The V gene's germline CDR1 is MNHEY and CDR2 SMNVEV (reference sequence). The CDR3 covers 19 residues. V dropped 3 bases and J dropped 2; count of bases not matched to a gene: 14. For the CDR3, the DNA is TGTGCCAGCAGTTTGTTTTCTTCCCGTACTAGCGGGACCACAGATACGCAGTATTTT. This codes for CASSLFSSRTSGTTDTQYF.